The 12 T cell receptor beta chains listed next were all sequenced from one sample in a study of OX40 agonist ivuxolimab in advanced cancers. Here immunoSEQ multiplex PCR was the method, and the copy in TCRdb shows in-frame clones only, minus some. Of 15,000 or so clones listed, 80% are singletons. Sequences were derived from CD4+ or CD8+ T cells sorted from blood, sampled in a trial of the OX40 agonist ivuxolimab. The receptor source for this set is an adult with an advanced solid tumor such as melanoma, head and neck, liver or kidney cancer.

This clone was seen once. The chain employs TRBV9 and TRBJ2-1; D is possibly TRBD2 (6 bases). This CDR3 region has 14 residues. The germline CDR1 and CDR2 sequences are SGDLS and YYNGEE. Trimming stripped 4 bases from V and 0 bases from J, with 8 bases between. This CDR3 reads CASSPGSSYNEQFF. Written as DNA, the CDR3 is TGTGCCAGCAGCCCCGGGAGCTCCTACAATGAGCAGTTCTTC. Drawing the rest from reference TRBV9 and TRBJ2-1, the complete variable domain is DSGVTQTPKHLITATGQRVTLRCSPRSGDLSVYWYQQSLDQGLQFLIQYYNGEERAKGNILERFSAQQFPDLHSELNLSSLELGDSALYFCASSPGSSYNEQFFGPGTRLTVL.

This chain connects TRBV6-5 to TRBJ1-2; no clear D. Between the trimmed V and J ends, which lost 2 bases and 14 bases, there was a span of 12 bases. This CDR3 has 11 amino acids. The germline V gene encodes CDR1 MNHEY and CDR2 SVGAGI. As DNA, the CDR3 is TGTGCCAGCAGTTACGTTCAAGGGCGTACCTTC. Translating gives CASSYVQGRTF.

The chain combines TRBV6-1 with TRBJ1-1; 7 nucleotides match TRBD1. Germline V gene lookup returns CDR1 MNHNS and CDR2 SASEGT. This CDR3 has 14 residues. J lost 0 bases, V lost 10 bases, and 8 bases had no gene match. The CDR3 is CATLGQVVNTEAFF. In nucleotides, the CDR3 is TGTGCCACCCTAGGACAGGTTGTGAACACTGAAGCTTTCTTT.

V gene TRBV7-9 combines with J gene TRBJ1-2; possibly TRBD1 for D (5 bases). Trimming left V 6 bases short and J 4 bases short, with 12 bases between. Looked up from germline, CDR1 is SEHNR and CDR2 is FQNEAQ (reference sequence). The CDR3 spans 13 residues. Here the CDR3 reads CASRPRGGYGYTF. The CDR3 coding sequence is TGTGCCAGCAGACCGAGGGGCGGCTATGGCTACACCTTC.

This CDR3 is CASSARDNMNTEAFF. CDR3 coding DNA: TGTGCCAGCAGCGCCCGGGACAACATGAACACTGAAGCTTTCTTT. J is TRBJ1-1 and V is TRBV7-2, with a possible D match to TRBD1 (6 bases). Germline loops: CDR1 SGHTA, CDR2 FQGNSA. V shed 5 bases and J shed 0 bases, with 13 bases lying between them. This CDR3 region has 15 residues. The variable domain in full, completed from reference TRBV7-2 and TRBJ1-1, reads GAGVSQSPSNKVTEKGKDVELRCDPISGHTALYWYRQSLGQGLEFLIYFQGNSAPDKSGLPSDRFSAERTGGSVSTLTIQRTQQEDSAVYLCASSARDNMNTEAFFGQGTRLTVV.

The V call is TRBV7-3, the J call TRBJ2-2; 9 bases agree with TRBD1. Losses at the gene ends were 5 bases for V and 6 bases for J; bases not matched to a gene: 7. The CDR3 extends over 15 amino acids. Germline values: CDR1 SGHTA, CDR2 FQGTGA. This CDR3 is CASSEGQGRAGELFF. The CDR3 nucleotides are TGTGCCAGCAGCGAAGGACAGGGGAGGGCCGGGGAGCTGTTTTTT.

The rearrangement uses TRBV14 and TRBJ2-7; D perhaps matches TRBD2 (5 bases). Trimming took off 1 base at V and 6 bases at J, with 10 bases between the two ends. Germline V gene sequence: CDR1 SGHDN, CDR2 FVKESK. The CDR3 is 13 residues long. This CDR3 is CASSQGGLGEQYF. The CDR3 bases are TGTGCCAGCAGCCAAGGAGGGTTGGGCGAGCAGTACTTC.

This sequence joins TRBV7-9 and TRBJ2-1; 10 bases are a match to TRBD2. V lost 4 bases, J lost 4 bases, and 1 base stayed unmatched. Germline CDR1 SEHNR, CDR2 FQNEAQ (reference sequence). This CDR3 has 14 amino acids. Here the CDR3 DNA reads TGTGCCAGCAGCTCGACTAGCGGGTACAATGAGCAGTTCTTC. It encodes CASSSTSGYNEQFF.

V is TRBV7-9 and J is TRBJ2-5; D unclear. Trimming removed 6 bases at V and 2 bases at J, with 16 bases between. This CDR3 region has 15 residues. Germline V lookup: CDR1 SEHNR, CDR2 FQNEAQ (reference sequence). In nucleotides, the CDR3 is TGTGCCAGCAGTTTACCCATCGGGTTTCAAGAGACCCAGTACTTC. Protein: CASSLPIGFQETQYF.

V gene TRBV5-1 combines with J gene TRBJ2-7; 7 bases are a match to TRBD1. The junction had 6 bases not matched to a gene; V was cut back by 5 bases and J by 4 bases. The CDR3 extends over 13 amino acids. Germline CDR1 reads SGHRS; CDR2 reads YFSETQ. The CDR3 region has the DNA TGCGCCAGCAGGTGGGACAGAAAATACGAGCAGTACTTC. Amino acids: CASRWDRKYEQYF.

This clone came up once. The CDR3 DNA sequence: TGTGCCAGCAGCTCCCCTCCAGGGGATGGTGAAAAACTGTTTTTT. This encodes CASSSPPGDGEKLFF. This chain links TRBV7-8 with TRBJ1-4, with D possibly TRBD1 on 6 matching bases. This CDR3 contains 15 residues. V was shortened by 4 bases and J by 7 bases, with 16 bases between the two germline ends. The germline V gene encodes CDR1 SGHVS and CDR2 FQNEAQ. The full variable domain, rest sourced from reference TRBV7-8 and TRBJ1-4, is GAGVSQSPRYKVAKRGQDVALRCDPISGHVSLFWYQQALGQGPEFLTYFQNEAQLDKSGLPSDRFFAERPEGSVSTLKIQRTQQEDSAVYLCASSSPPGDGEKLFFGSGTQLSVL.

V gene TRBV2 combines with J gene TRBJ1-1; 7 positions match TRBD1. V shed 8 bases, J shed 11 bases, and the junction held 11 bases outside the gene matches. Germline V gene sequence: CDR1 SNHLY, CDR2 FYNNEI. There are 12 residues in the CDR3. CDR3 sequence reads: CASWGEGQLAFF. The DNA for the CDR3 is TGTGCCAGCTGGGGGGAGGGACAGCTTGCTTTCTTT.